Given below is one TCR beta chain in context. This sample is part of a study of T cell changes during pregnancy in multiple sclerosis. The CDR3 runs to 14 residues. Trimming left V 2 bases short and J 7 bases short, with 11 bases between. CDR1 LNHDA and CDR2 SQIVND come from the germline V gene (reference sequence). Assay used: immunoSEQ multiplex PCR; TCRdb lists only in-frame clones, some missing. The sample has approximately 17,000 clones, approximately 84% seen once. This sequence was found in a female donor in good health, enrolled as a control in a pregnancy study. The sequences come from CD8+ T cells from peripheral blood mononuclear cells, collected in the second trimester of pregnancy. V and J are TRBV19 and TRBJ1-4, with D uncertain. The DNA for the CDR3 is TGTGCCAGTAGTATAAGTCAGTACGCTGAAAAACTGTTTTTT. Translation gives CASSISQYAEKLFF.